The 10 T cell receptor beta chains below all came from one sample that was sequenced in a study of shared clonotypes between healthy human individuals. This table comes from immunoSEQ multiplex PCR, and its TCRdb copy is limited to in-frame clones, with some not included. The sample holds about 1 million clones, around 76% seen once. The sequenced sample consisted of memory CD4+ T cells sorted from blood. Subset in this sample: CD45RA-negative fraction. The receptor set was obtained from a man younger than 35 in good health.

This sequence joins TRBV30 and TRBJ1-3; 7 positions match TRBD1. The V gene's germline CDR1 is GTSNPN and CDR2 SVGIG (reference sequence). This CDR3 has 13 amino acids. The V gene end was trimmed by 5 bases and the J gene end by 2 bases; junction bases not matched to a gene: 3. CDR3 bases: TGTGCCTGGGGGGGACAGCCTGGAAACACCATATATTTT. Its protein is CAWGGQPGNTIYF.

The chain employs TRBV6-5 and TRBJ2-1; D possibly matches TRBD1 or TRBD2 (5 bases each). With 6 bases removed from V and 4 bases from J, the gap between germline ends came to 13 bases. Germline loops: CDR1 MNHEY, CDR2 SVGAGI. CDR3 length: 14 residues. CDR3 bases: TGTGCCAGCAGCCAGATTGGGGGTTACAATGAGCAGTTCTTC. Its translation: CASSQIGGYNEQFF.

This clone was recorded a few times. This chain connects TRBV18 to TRBJ2-7, with D perhaps assigned TRBD1 or TRBD2 (5 bases each). In germline, CDR1 is KGHSH, CDR2 LQKENI. V was shortened by 4 bases and J by 2 bases, with 18 bases between the two germline ends. There are 16 residues in the CDR3. CDR3 sequence reads: CASSLTRDGGAYEQYF. The CDR3 bases are TGTGCCAGCTCACTTACCCGGGACGGAGGAGCCTACGAGCAGTACTTC. The entire variable domain, with the rest obtained from reference TRBV18 and TRBJ2-7, is as follows: NAGVMQNPRHLVRRRGQEARLRCSPMKGHSHVYWYRQLPEEGLKFMVYLQKENIIDESGMPKERFSAEFPKEGPSILRIQQVVRGDSAAYFCASSLTRDGGAYEQYFGPGTRLTVT.

This clone was found many times. The rearrangement links TRBV6-6 to TRBJ2-5; perhaps D is TRBD1 or TRBD2 (5 bases each). V lost 8 bases and J 0 bases, leaving 16 bases between the germline ends. This CDR3 comprises 15 residues. Per the germline V gene, CDR1 is MNHNY and CDR2 is SVGAGI (reference sequence). The CDR3 sequence is CASGKGRAYQETQYF. The CDR3 DNA follows: TGTGCCAGCGGTAAGGGGAGAGCTTACCAAGAGACCCAGTACTTC.

Details on this clone: A read error is the likely source, as a far larger clone sits one nucleotide away. The sample holds other DNA sequences that translate to the same CDR3. V gene TRBV19 combines with J gene TRBJ2-7, with D tentatively TRBD2 (5 bases). This CDR3 spans 13 amino acids. The germline V gene has CDR1 LNHDA and CDR2 SQIVND (reference sequence). The CDR3 DNA follows: TGTGCCAGTAGCCCGGACTTCTCCTACGAGCAGTACTTT. Translating it yields CASSPDFSYEQYF.

In this sample, this clone turned up once. The rearrangement uses TRBV5-1 and TRBJ2-3; 10 bases are shared with TRBD2. V trimming: 3 bases; J trimming: 0 bases; junction bases outside the gene matches: 4. The CDR3 is made up of 16 amino acids. Germline CDR1 SGHRS, CDR2 YFSETQ. CDR3 in amino acids: CASSYTSGTSTDTQYF. The CDR3 DNA follows: TGCGCCAGCAGCTACACTAGCGGGACGAGCACAGATACGCAGTATTTT. Supplemented by reference TRBV5-1 and TRBJ2-3, the full variable domain reads KAGVTQTPRYLIKTRGQQVTLSCSPISGHRSVSWYQQTPGQGLQFLFEYFSETQRNKGNFPGRFSGRQFSNSRSEMNVSTLELGDSALYLCASSYTSGTSTDTQYFGPGTRLTVL.

The rearrangement joins TRBV5-1 to TRBJ1-1; possible D gene TRBD1, 5 bases. This CDR3 region has 15 residues. Trimming took 4 bases from V and 4 from J, leaving 17 bases between them. Germline loops: CDR1 SGHRS, CDR2 YFSETQ. In DNA form, the CDR3 reads TGCGCCAGCAGCCCTAGACAGCGGGCGGGCACTGAAGCTTTCTTT. The encoded protein is CASSPRQRAGTEAFF. Drawing the rest from reference TRBV5-1 and TRBJ1-1, the complete variable domain is KAGVTQTPRYLIKTRGQQVTLSCSPISGHRSVSWYQQTPGQGLQFLFEYFSETQRNKGNFPGRFSGRQFSNSRSEMNVSTLELGDSALYLCASSPRQRAGTEAFFGQGTRLTVV.

The chain joins TRBV23-1 to TRBJ2-5; a possible D gene is TRBD1 (5 bases). TRBV23-1 belongs to the ORF category, with a function that is uncertain. There are 15 residues in the CDR3. The V and J ends lost 0 bases and 2 bases respectively, with 10 bases between them. The CDR3 spells CASSQSGREQETQYF. CDR3 nucleotide sequence: TGCGCCAGCAGTCAATCGGGCAGGGAACAAGAGACCCAGTACTTC.

This chain joins TRBV30 and TRBJ2-7; TRBD2 matches 7 bases. CDR1 and CDR2 (germline): GTSNPN, SVGIG (reference sequence). The CDR3 length is 11 residues. V lost 5 bases to trimming and J lost 6 bases; unmatched junction nucleotides: 4. CDR3 DNA sequence: TGTGCCTGGTCACTAGCGAGCGAGCAGTACTTC. This gives the protein CAWSLASEQYF.

J is TRBJ2-7 and V is TRBV30, with 8 bases matching TRBD2. The V and J ends lost 7 bases and 4 bases, in that order; junction bases with no gene match: 6. Germline V gives CDR1 GTSNPN, CDR2 SVGIG (reference sequence). The CDR3 has 12 amino acids. In DNA, the CDR3 is TGTGCCTTGGAGCGGGAGTTGTACGAGCAGTACTTC. As protein: CALERELYEQYF.